The clone carrying this TCR beta chain was seen at least ten times. Its antigen is unknown. The V gene lost 2 bases and the J gene lost 2 bases, with 23 bases spanning the gap. The length of the CDR3 is 19 residues. The sample originates from a study of T cell repertoires in cytomegalovirus infection. MiXCR, applied by TCRdb to the reads, yields one record per CDR3 protein. Of hundreds of thousands of distinct CDR3 sequences in the sample, 30% to 35% were seen once. This rearrangement joins TRBV12-3 or TRBV12-4 to TRBJ2-3; the D is unclear. The input for sequencing was cultured PBMCs, taken from culture after CMV antigen stimulation. This clonotype was obtained from a human donor in good health (CMV status not recorded). Some clones in this sample may be carry-over from other donors' samples. The CDR3 sequence is CASSLSAWANEANTDTQYF. CDR3 coding DNA: TGTGCCAGCAGTTTATCTGCTTGGGCTAACGAGGCGAACACAGATACGCAGTATTTT.